This TCR beta chain came from a study of post-analysis software for immune sequencing data. This clonotype came up a few times. Its antigen is unidentified. The study's findings and limits: In patients, about 5 TRBV segments were more frequent than in controls, with TRBV5-6, TRBV5-1 and TRBV20-1 among them.

Losses at the gene ends were 3 bases for V and 2 bases for J; bases not matched to a gene: 6. This CDR3 contains 14 residues. Germline CDR1 and CDR2: DFQATT and SNEGSKA (reference sequence). Incorporated into the TCR beta cDNA libraries were unique molecular identifiers, which served to reduce PCR and sequencing biases. Each CDR3 protein gets one entry after TCRdb re-called the PCR reads with MiXCR. The data contain 550,000 to 700,000 distinct CDR3 sequences, about 40% of them singletons. The TCR originated in a girl between 5 and 17 years old with multiple sclerosis. Sequencing was done on a sample of blood. This sequence joins TRBV20-1 and TRBJ2-7; 8 nucleotides align to TRBD2. Here the CDR3 reads CSAREASGPYEQYF. The DNA for the CDR3 is TGCAGTGCTAGGGAGGCTAGCGGGCCCTACGAGCAGTACTTC.